This T cell receptor (beta chain) comes out of a study of T cell changes during pregnancy in multiple sclerosis. V shed 1 base, J shed 5 bases, and the junction held 5 bases outside the gene matches. Looked up from germline, CDR1 is LNHDA and CDR2 is SQIVND (reference sequence). The CDR3 consists of 15 residues. Data came from immunoSEQ multiplex PCR; TCRdb stores just in-frame clones and leaves some out. Among 84,000 or so clones listed, over 90% were seen once. The gene calls are TRBV19 and TRBJ1-1; 9 bases are shared with TRBD1. The receptor's source is a female donor with multiple sclerosis, enrolled in a pregnancy study. Specimen: peripheral blood, collected in the third trimester of pregnancy. The CDR3 spells CASSIGGTGWTEAFF. CDR3 coding DNA: TGTGCCAGTAGTATAGGCGGGACAGGGTGGACTGAAGCTTTCTTT.